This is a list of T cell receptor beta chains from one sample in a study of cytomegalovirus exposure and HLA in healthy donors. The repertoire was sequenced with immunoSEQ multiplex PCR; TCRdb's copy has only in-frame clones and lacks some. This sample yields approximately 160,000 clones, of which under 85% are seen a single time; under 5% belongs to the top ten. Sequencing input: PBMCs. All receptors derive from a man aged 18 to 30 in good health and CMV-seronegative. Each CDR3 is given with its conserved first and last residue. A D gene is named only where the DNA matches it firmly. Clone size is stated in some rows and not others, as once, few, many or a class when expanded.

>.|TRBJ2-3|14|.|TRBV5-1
CASSFNSRTDTQYF
TGCGCCAGCAGCTTTAATTCCCGCACAGATACGCAGTATTTT
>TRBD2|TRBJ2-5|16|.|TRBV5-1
CASSTRLAETQETQYF
TGCGCCAGCAGCACCCGACTAGCGGAGACCCAAGAGACCCAGTACTTC
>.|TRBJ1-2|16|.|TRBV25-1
CASSENFPILGDGYTF
TGTGCCAGCAGTGAAAACTTCCCTATCTTAGGGGATGGCTACACCTTC
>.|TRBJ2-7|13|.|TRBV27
CASRRTVLEEQYF
TGTGCCAGCAGGCGGACAGTTCTGGAAGAGCAGTACTTC
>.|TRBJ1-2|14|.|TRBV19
CASPGQVNNYGYTF
TGTGCCAGTCCGGGACAAGTAAACAACTATGGCTACACCTTC
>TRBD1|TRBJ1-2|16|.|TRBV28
CASSPTPLTGGGGYTF
TGTGCCAGCAGTCCGACACCACTGACAGGGGGCGGTGGCTACACCTTC
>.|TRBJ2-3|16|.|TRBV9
CASSVVGGQVTDTQYF
TGTGCCAGCAGCGTAGTTGGAGGGCAAGTTACAGATACGCAGTATTTT
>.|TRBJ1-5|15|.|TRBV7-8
CASSTGAGENQAQHF
TGTGCCAGCAGCACAGGTGCAGGGGAAAATCAGGCCCAGCATTTT
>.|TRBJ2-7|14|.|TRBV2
CASQVGAPPYEQYF
TGTGCCAGCCAAGTGGGGGCTCCCCCCTACGAGCAGTACTTC
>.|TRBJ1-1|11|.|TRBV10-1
CASSPREEAFF
TGCGCCAGCAGTCCCCGGGAAGAAGCTTTCTTT
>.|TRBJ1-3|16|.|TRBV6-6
CASSPTAASSGNTIYF
TGTGCCAGCAGTCCGACAGCTGCCTCCTCTGGAAACACCATATATTTT
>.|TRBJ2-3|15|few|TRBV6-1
CASSECCRDTDTQYF
TGTGCCAGCAGTGAGTGCTGTAGAGACACAGATACGCAGTATTTT
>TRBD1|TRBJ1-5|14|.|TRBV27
CASSLDRVNQPQHF
TGTGCCAGCAGTTTAGACAGGGTCAATCAGCCCCAGCATTTT
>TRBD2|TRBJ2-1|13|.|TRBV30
CAGTRGGYNEQFF
TGTGCCGGCACCCGGGGGGGGTACAATGAGCAGTTCTTC
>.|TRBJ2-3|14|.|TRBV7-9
CASSLFVRRDTQYF
TGTGCCAGCAGCTTATTCGTACGGAGGGATACGCAGTATTTT
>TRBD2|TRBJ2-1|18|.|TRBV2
CASSAPSGRVAGANEQFF
TGTGCCAGCAGTGCCCCTTCGGGGAGGGTAGCGGGGGCCAATGAGCAGTTCTTC
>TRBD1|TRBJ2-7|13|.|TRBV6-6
CASSYRAGGEQYF
TGTGCCAGCAGTTACAGGGCAGGGGGCGAGCAGTACTTC
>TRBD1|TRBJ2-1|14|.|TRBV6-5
CASSYGIGGGEQFF
TGTGCCAGCAGTTACGGGATAGGGGGCGGTGAGCAGTTCTTC
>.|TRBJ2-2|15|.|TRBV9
CASSVGPSHSGELFF
TGTGCCAGCAGCGTAGGTCCTAGCCATTCCGGGGAGCTGTTTTTT
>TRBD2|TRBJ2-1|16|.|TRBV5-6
CASSLGGRGRYNEQFF
TGTGCCAGCAGCTTGGGCGGGAGGGGACGTTACAATGAGCAGTTCTTC
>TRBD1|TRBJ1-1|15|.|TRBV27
CASSLRTGGDTEAFF
TGTGCCAGCAGTCTAAGGACAGGGGGGGACACTGAAGCTTTCTTT
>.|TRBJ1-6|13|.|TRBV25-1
CASSLQGLAPLHF
TGTGCCAGCAGTCTACAGGGTTTGGCACCCCTCCACTTT
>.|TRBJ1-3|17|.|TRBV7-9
CASSLGWTRAGGNTIYF
TGTGCCAGCAGCCTGGGTTGGACCAGGGCAGGGGGAAACACCATATATTTT
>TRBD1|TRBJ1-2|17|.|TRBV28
CASSFPQGALRNYGYTF
TGTGCCAGCAGTTTTCCCCAGGGGGCTTTACGGAACTATGGCTACACCTTC
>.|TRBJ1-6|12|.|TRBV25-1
CASSEVGSPLHF
TGTGCCAGCAGTGAAGTCGGGTCACCCCTCCACTTT
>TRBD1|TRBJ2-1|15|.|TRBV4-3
CASSQGADRGHEQFF
TGCGCCAGCAGCCAAGGTGCTGACAGGGGACATGAGCAGTTCTTC
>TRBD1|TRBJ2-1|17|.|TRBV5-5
CASSPDWGTVGYNEQFF
TGTGCCAGCAGCCCGGACTGGGGGACAGTAGGGTACAATGAGCAGTTCTTC
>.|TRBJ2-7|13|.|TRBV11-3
CASSLGGENEQYF
TGTGCCAGCAGCTTAGGGGGGGAGAACGAGCAGTACTTC
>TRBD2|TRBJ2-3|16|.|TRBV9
CASSSRGVWGTDTQYF
TGTGCCAGCAGCAGTCGGGGGGTTTGGGGCACAGATACGCAGTATTTT
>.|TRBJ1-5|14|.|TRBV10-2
CASSEMGEGQPQHF
TGCGCCAGCAGTGAGATGGGTGAGGGCCAGCCCCAGCATTTT
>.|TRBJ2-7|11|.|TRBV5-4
CASSLGDEQYF
TGTGCCAGCAGCTTAGGAGACGAGCAGTACTTC
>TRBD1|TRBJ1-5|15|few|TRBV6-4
CASTGTGNSNQPQHF
TGTGCCAGCACTGGGACAGGAAATAGCAATCAGCCCCAGCATTTT
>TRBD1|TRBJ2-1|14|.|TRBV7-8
CASSIGTGHNEQFF
TGTGCCAGCAGCATCGGGACAGGTCACAATGAGCAGTTCTTC
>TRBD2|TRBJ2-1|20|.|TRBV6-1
CASSESFGTSGYSSYNEQFF
TGTGCCAGCAGTGAAAGTTTTGGGACTAGCGGGTACAGCTCCTACAATGAGCAGTTCTTC
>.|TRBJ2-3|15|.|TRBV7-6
CASSLGDWSTDTQYF
TGTGCCAGCAGCTTAGGGGACTGGAGCACAGATACGCAGTATTTT
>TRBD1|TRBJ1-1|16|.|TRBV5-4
CASSFGTFRGDTEAFF
TGTGCCAGCAGCTTCGGGACTTTCAGGGGGGACACTGAAGCTTTCTTT
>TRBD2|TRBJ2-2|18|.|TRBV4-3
CASSQDSPSGANTGELFF
TGCGCCAGCAGCCAAGATTCCCCTAGCGGGGCAAACACCGGGGAGCTGTTTTTT
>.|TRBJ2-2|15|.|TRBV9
CASSVGGSQTGELFF
TGTGCCAGCAGCGTAGGGGGCAGCCAAACCGGGGAGCTGTTTTTT
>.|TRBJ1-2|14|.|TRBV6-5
CASSSEVRGYGYTF
TGTGCCAGCAGTTCCGAAGTCCGCGGCTATGGCTACACCTTC
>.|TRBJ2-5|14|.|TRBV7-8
CASSALVYQETQYF
TGTGCCAGCAGCGCACTAGTTTACCAAGAGACCCAGTACTTC
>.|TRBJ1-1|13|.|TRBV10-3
CATRGEGGTEAFF
TGTGCCACCCGCGGTGAGGGAGGCACTGAAGCTTTCTTT
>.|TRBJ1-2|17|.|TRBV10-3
CAISDPDSPSTNYGYTF
TGTGCCATCAGTGACCCGGACAGCCCCAGCACTAACTATGGCTACACCTTC
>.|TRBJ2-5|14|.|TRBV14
CASSHQPGQETQYF
TGTGCCAGCAGCCACCAACCGGGACAAGAGACCCAGTACTTC
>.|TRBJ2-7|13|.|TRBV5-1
CASSLEASYEQYF
TGCGCCAGCAGCTTGGAGGCTAGCTACGAGCAGTACTTC
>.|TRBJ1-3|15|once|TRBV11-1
CASSNRRLSGNTIYF
TGTGCCAGCAGTAACAGGAGACTTTCTGGAAACACCATATATTTT
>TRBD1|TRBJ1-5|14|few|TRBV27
CASSSDRANQPQHF
TGTGCCAGCAGTTCAGACAGGGCCAATCAGCCCCAGCATTTT
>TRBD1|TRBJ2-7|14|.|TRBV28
CASSLGQGAHEQYF
TGTGCCAGCAGTTTGGGGCAGGGGGCTCACGAGCAGTACTTC
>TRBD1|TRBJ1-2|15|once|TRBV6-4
CASKSRQGANYGYTF
TGTGCCAGCAAATCGAGACAGGGGGCGAACTATGGCTACACCTTC
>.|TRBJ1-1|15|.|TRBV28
CASSTSGRLNTEAFF
TGTGCCAGCAGTACGTCAGGCCGTCTGAACACTGAAGCTTTCTTT